Below are 31 T cell receptor beta chains sequenced from a single sample in a study of beta chain features in type 1 diabetes. Broader study findings: Shortening that was moderate but significant affected the TCRB CDR3s of Type 1 diabetes patients in all four CD4+ subsets.

For these receptors, no antigen is known. Every bit of the isolated RNA underwent reverse transcription, so sequencing read expressed TCRB transcripts. Only in-frame clones appear in the TCRdb table, and some are missing; sequencing was by immunoSEQ multiplex PCR. This sample yields 600,000 or so clones, of which roughly an eighth are seen a single time; roughly 0.04% belongs to the top ten. Sequences were obtained from naive CD4+ T cells from blood. The receptors were gathered from a man in his late teens or twenties with type 1 diabetes.

The chain has TRBV7-9 and TRBJ2-7; 7 nucleotides agree with TRBD1. The CDR3 length is 15 residues. The germline V gene has CDR1 SEHNR and CDR2 FQNEAQ (reference sequence). Unmatched junction bases numbered 11, after V lost 5 bases and J lost 4 bases. The CDR3 here is CASSLHPTGMYEQYF. CDR3 in DNA: TGTGCCAGCAGCCTGCACCCGACAGGGATGTACGAGCAGTACTTC.

This clone was detected only a few times. V usage is TRBV7-9 and J usage is TRBJ2-2; 7 positions match TRBD2. Trimming removed 0 bases from V and 0 bases from J; junction bases left unmatched: 1. Germline V CDR1 and CDR2: SEHNR, FQNEAQ (reference sequence). The CDR3 loop spans 16 amino acids. This chain's CDR3 is CASSLALATNTGELFF. The CDR3 bases are TGTGCCAGCAGCTTAGCACTAGCGACGAACACCGGGGAGCTGTTTTTT.

The V and J genes are TRBV9 and TRBJ1-3; unclear D gene. Trimming stripped 4 bases from V and 0 bases from J, with 17 bases between. Germline CDR1 reads SGDLS; CDR2 reads YYNGEE. The CDR3 covers 17 residues. The CDR3 sequence: CASSQNPHVTSGNTIYF. The CDR3 region has the DNA TGTGCCAGCAGCCAAAACCCGCACGTAACCTCTGGAAACACCATATATTTT.

This clone was observed a handful of times. The genes are TRBV30 and TRBJ2-7; D unresolved. The CDR3 spans 10 residues. V lost 5 bases and J lost 3, with 5 bases in between. From germline, CDR1 is GTSNPN and CDR2 SVGIG (reference sequence). The CDR3 loop reads CAWGDYEQYF. CDR3 DNA: TGTGCCTGGGGAGACTACGAGCAGTACTTC.

This clone has a handful of counts. The chain links TRBV29-1 to TRBJ2-1; tentatively, D is TRBD1 (6 bases). The CDR3 extends over 18 amino acids. CDR1 SQVTM and CDR2 ANQGSEA come from the germline V gene. The V and J ends lost 0 bases and 1 base respectively, with 19 bases between them. CDR3 amino acids: CSVEDTTGRGLSYNEQFF. CDR3 sequence (DNA): TGCAGCGTTGAAGATACGACAGGCAGGGGTTTATCCTACAATGAGCAGTTCTTC.

J is TRBJ2-5 and V is TRBV5-1, with TRBD1 matching 8 bases. CDR1 and CDR2 (germline): SGHRS, YFSETQ. The V gene end was trimmed by 1 base and the J gene end by 1 base; junction bases not matched to a gene: 6. This CDR3 spans 16 amino acids. CDR3 region: CASSLIGTGLQETQYF. DNA of the CDR3: TGCGCCAGCAGCTTGATAGGGACAGGACTCCAAGAGACCCAGTACTTC.

This clone has just a few counts. This same CDR3 is encoded by further DNA sequences in the sample. The chain uses TRBV5-4 and TRBJ2-7; TRBD1 is a possible D gene (5 bases). The CDR3 has 12 amino acids. CDR1 and CDR2 (germline): SGHNT, YYREEE (reference sequence). V dropped 2 bases and J dropped 4 bases, with 7 bases sitting between them. CDR3 region: CASSLGVYEQYF. In DNA form, the CDR3 reads TGTGCCAGCAGCTTAGGGGTATACGAGCAGTACTTC.

This chain uses TRBV19 with TRBJ2-7; unclear D gene. Trimming took 2 bases from V and 5 from J, leaving 13 bases between them. Germline loops: CDR1 LNHDA, CDR2 SQIVND (reference sequence). The CDR3 covers 14 residues. CDR3 in amino acids: CASSILGLRDEQYF. In DNA, the CDR3 is TGTGCCAGTAGTATATTAGGTCTTCGGGACGAGCAGTACTTC.

In this sample, this clone turned up a few times. This sequence joins TRBV11-2 and TRBJ2-1; TRBD1 is a possible D gene (5 bases). The CDR3 is 15 amino acids. CDR1 SGHAT and CDR2 FQNNGV come from the germline V gene. V gave up 4 bases and J gave up 8 bases, with 18 bases separating them. This chain's CDR3 is CASSSWVAAQDEQFF. The CDR3 region has the DNA TGTGCCAGCAGCTCGTGGGTGGCAGCACAGGATGAGCAGTTCTTC.

This clone was seen a handful of times. Other DNA sequences in this specimen translate into the identical CDR3. The chain carries TRBV5-1 and TRBJ2-2; D may be TRBD1 (6 bases). CDR1 and CDR2 from the germline V gene are SGHRS and YFSETQ. This CDR3 is 14 amino acids long. Trimming took off 3 bases at V and 1 base at J, with 7 bases between the two ends. The DNA of the CDR3 is TGCGCCAGCAGCTCACAGGGGAACACCGGGGAGCTGTTTTTT. Protein sequence: CASSSQGNTGELFF.

The chain employs TRBV28 and TRBJ1-4, with unresolved D. The germline V gene has CDR1 MDHEN and CDR2 SYDVKM. The ends were cut back, 4 bases at V and 1 base at J, with 10 bases in the middle. CDR3 length: 15 amino acids. Written as DNA, the CDR3 is TGTGCCAGCAGTTCCGACTCGGGAACTAATGAAAAACTGTTTTTT. This sequence encodes CASSSDSGTNEKLFF.

This clone has a handful of counts. This chain joins TRBV30 and TRBJ1-5, with D possibly matching TRBD1 (5 bases). The CDR3 has 13 residues. The V end lost 5 bases, the J end lost 3 bases, and 11 bases lay between the germline ends. CDR1 and CDR2 (germline): GTSNPN, SVGIG (reference sequence). The CDR3 reads CAWEGSVNQPQHF. CDR3 coding DNA: TGTGCCTGGGAGGGGAGCGTCAATCAGCCCCAGCATTTT.

The V gene is TRBV7-2, the J gene TRBJ2-7; D possibly uses TRBD1 or TRBD2 (5 bases each). The V gene lost 7 bases and the J gene lost 0 bases, with 10 bases spanning the gap. Per the germline V gene, CDR1 is SGHTA and CDR2 is FQGNSA. This CDR3 is 13 amino acids long. The CDR3 here is CASMAGSSYEQYF. CDR3 bases: TGTGCCAGCATGGCAGGGAGCTCCTACGAGCAGTACTTC.

This chain uses TRBV6-1 with TRBJ1-2; D remains ambiguous. V was clipped by 4 bases and J by 8 bases, with 14 bases between them. CDR3 size: 13 residues. Germline CDR1 reads MNHNS; CDR2 reads SASEGT. The DNA for the CDR3 is TGTGCCAGCAGTGCTCGGGCTTACCGGGGCTACACCTTC. As protein: CASSARAYRGYTF.

The chain employs TRBV27 and TRBJ2-7; no clear D gene. Trimming cost V 8 bases and J 3 bases, with 14 bases left between them. The CDR3 length is 13 residues. From germline, CDR1 is MNHEY and CDR2 SMNVEV (reference sequence). The CDR3 here is CASGIGRFYEQYF. In DNA, the CDR3 is TGTGCCAGCGGAATCGGACGGTTCTACGAGCAGTACTTC.

This clone was seen a handful of times. The chain carries TRBV7-9 and TRBJ2-5; TRBD1 matches at 10 bases. The CDR3 covers 14 residues. V lost 4 bases and J lost 7; bases outside the gene matches: 6. The germline V gene has CDR1 SEHNR and CDR2 FQNEAQ (reference sequence). CDR3 DNA sequence: TGTGCCAGCAGCTCGGGACAGGGGTGGCGGACCCAGTACTTC. As protein: CASSSGQGWRTQYF.

The V call is TRBV7-9, the J call TRBJ2-3; D is unclear. Germline lookup yields CDR1 SEHNR and CDR2 FQNEAQ (reference sequence). This CDR3 is built from 11 residues. Trimming left V 8 bases short and J 4 bases short, with 7 bases between. CDR3 in amino acids: CASGPADTQYF. In nucleotides, the CDR3 is TGTGCCAGCGGACCAGCAGATACGCAGTATTTT.

This clone appeared a few times. The chain links TRBV13 to TRBJ2-7, with 8 positions matching TRBD2. Trimming removed 5 bases from V and 2 bases from J; junction bases left unmatched: 2. Germline CDR1 and CDR2: PRHDT and FYEKMQ (reference sequence). The CDR3 runs 13 residues. The CDR3 region is CASSGGLAYEQYF. The CDR3 bases are TGTGCCAGCAGCGGGGGACTAGCCTACGAGCAGTACTTC.

There are a few counts of this clone. This chain connects TRBV7-2 to TRBJ2-7, with 7 bases matching TRBD1. This CDR3 is 14 amino acids long. CDR1 and CDR2 (germline): SGHTA, FQGNSA. V lost 3 bases and J lost 2; bases outside the gene matches: 4. This CDR3 reads CASSLGQITYEQYF. In DNA, the CDR3 is TGTGCCAGCAGCTTGGGACAGATTACCTACGAGCAGTACTTC.

The chain uses TRBV2 and TRBJ2-7, with TRBD2 matching over 12 bases. V shed 8 bases, J shed 6 bases, and the junction held 5 bases outside the gene matches. CDR1 is SNHLY and CDR2 is FYNNEI in the germline V gene. This CDR3 contains 13 residues. This chain's CDR3 is CASFLAGGSEQYF. The CDR3 DNA follows: TGTGCCAGCTTCCTAGCGGGAGGGAGCGAGCAGTACTTC.

The chain joins TRBV6-5 to TRBJ1-5; no clear D gene. The germline V and J ends were trimmed by 5 bases and 3 bases, with 14 bases remaining between them. In germline, CDR1 is MNHEY, CDR2 SVGAGI. The CDR3 is made up of 15 amino acids. DNA of the CDR3: TGTGCCAGCAGTACAAGTCCGGGCCTCAATCAGCCCCAGCATTTT. It is translated as CASSTSPGLNQPQHF.

V gene TRBV7-8 combines with J gene TRBJ1-1; D is unclear. The CDR3 consists of 13 residues. Trimming removed 3 bases from V and 1 base from J, with 6 bases in between. From germline, CDR1 is SGHVS and CDR2 FQNEAQ. The CDR3 spells CASSFLENTEAFF. CDR3 DNA: TGTGCCAGCAGCTTTCTGGAGAACACTGAAGCTTTCTTT.

This clone occurred a few times. The chain employs TRBV30 and TRBJ2-3; perhaps TRBD1 as D (6 bases). This CDR3 comprises 15 residues. Trimming stripped 5 bases from V and 0 bases from J, with 15 bases between. Per germline, CDR1 GTSNPN and CDR2 SVGIG (reference sequence). CDR3 bases: TGTGCCTGGGGGCCGGACAGAACTAGCACAGATACGCAGTATTTT. As protein: CAWGPDRTSTDTQYF.

This clone was seen only a few times. The rearrangement links TRBV5-1 to TRBJ2-5; D is unresolved. The CDR3 length is 15 residues. Germline values: CDR1 SGHRS, CDR2 YFSETQ. The germline V and J ends were trimmed by 0 bases and 5 bases, with 14 bases remaining between them. The CDR3 loop is CASSLDRSGSETQYF. The CDR3 coding sequence is TGCGCCAGCAGCTTGGATCGGTCAGGTTCCGAGACCCAGTACTTC.

This clone showed up just a few times. V is TRBV18 and J is TRBJ1-5; D gene uncertain. V dropped 5 bases and J dropped 8 bases, with 19 bases sitting between them. The germline V gene has CDR1 KGHSH and CDR2 LQKENI. The CDR3 runs to 15 residues. The CDR3 DNA sequence: TGTGCCAGCTCAGTCGAATGGGAGATCGCAGAGCCCCAGCATTTT. Encoded protein: CASSVEWEIAEPQHF.

This clone was picked up a small number of times. This chain uses TRBV30 with TRBJ2-3, with D possibly being TRBD2 (6 bases). CDR1 and CDR2 from the germline V gene are GTSNPN and SVGIG (reference sequence). With 3 bases removed from V and 2 bases from J, the gap between germline ends came to 18 bases. The CDR3 covers 16 residues. The CDR3 loop is CAWSEVGRDFTDTQYF. The DNA of the CDR3 is TGTGCCTGGAGCGAAGTGGGGCGGGACTTCACAGATACGCAGTATTTT.

This chain links TRBV7-6 with TRBJ1-2, with 8 nucleotides matching TRBD1. This CDR3 has 15 amino acids. The V gene end was trimmed by 3 bases and the J gene end by 4 bases; junction bases not matched to a gene: 7. From germline, CDR1 is SGHVS and CDR2 FNYEAQ. DNA of the CDR3: TGTGCCAGCAGCTTCGACAGGGGAGGAAGCTATGGCTACACCTTC. Amino acids: CASSFDRGGSYGYTF.

This clone was seen only a few times. In DNA, the CDR3 is TGTGCCAGCAGCGTACTTTCACAGGGGGCGGGGAATGAGCAGTTCTTC. It translates to CASSVLSQGAGNEQFF. This chain connects TRBV9 to TRBJ2-1, with 9 bases fitting TRBD1. The CDR3 is 16 residues long. The germline gives CDR1 SGDLS, CDR2 YYNGEE. The V gene end was trimmed by 1 base and the J gene end by 7 bases; junction bases not matched to a gene: 9.

This clone has more than one count but fewer than ten. This chain connects TRBV30 to TRBJ2-2; the D is unclear. V was pared by 7 bases and J by 4 bases, with 7 bases between. The CDR3 sequence is 11 residues long. Germline values: CDR1 GTSNPN, CDR2 SVGIG (reference sequence). CDR3 in amino acids: CASRSTGELFF. CDR3 DNA sequence: TGTGCCTCCCGCTCCACCGGGGAGCTGTTTTTT.

This clone was seen a few times. The rearrangement links TRBV18 to TRBJ2-3, with D hard to call. The V end was cut by 3 bases, the J end by 1 base, with 8 bases between. Germline V gives CDR1 KGHSH, CDR2 LQKENI. This CDR3 comprises 14 residues. CDR3 in DNA: TGTGCCAGCTCACCTTTGGGTGGCACAGATACGCAGTATTTT. Translation gives CASSPLGGTDTQYF.

CDR3 in DNA: TGTGCCAGCAGTCGATATGGCTACACCTTC. Translating gives CASSRYGYTF. V gene TRBV28 combines with J gene TRBJ1-2; no reliable D call. Germline CDR1 MDHEN, CDR2 SYDVKM. This CDR3 contains 10 residues. Trimming pared 5 bases from V and 5 bases from J, leaving 3 bases between.